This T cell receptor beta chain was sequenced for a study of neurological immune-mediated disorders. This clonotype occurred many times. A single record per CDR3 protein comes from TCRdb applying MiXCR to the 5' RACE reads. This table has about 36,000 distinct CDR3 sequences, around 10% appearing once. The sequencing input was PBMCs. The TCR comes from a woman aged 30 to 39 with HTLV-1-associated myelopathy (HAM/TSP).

The CDR3 nucleotides read TGTGCCAGCAGCTTAGATGGGGGACAGGTGGGCTACACCTTC. This sequence encodes CASSLDGGQVGYTF. This rearrangement joins TRBV7-8 to TRBJ1-2, with 8 bases lining up with TRBD1. CDR3 length equals 14 residues. V was clipped by 1 base and J by 8 bases; unmatched bases: 6. The germline V gene has CDR1 SGHVS and CDR2 FQNEAQ. Variable domain in full (rest from reference TRBV7-8 and TRBJ1-2): GAGVSQSPRYKVAKRGQDVALRCDPISGHVSLFWYQQALGQGPEFLTYFQNEAQLDKSGLPSDRFFAERPEGSVSTLKIQRTQQEDSAVYLCASSLDGGQVGYTFGSGTRLTVV.